This TCR beta chain was identified in a study of cytomegalovirus exposure and HLA in healthy donors. Study findings and constraints: Later on, a genetic analysis was performed. It linked a missense variant in DCLRE1C with V- and J-gene trimming of TCR beta. Based on reports, TCR beta sequences accurately predicted HLA-A and HLA-B alleles for most subjects. A later analysis associated 15,000 to 20,000 TCR beta sequences with HLA alleles at a 0.05 false discovery rate.

The PCR was carried out with 60 Vbeta primers and 13 Jbeta primers. Assay: immunoSEQ multiplex PCR; the TCRdb copy retains only in-frame clones and omits some. The table has 150,000 to 200,000 clones, approximately 85% seen once. For this clone: What it binds is not known.

Germline-derived CDR1 and CDR2 are MGHRA and YSYEKL. V lost 3 bases and J lost 8; bases outside the gene matches: 9. The CDR3 length is 15 residues. This clonotype was sampled from a woman between 50 and 59 years old in good health and CMV-seronegative. The sequencing sample was made of PBMCs. This chain links TRBV4-1 with TRBJ1-4; the match to TRBD1 covers 7 bases. CDR3 DNA: TGCGCCAGCAGCCAGTTCCCCGCAGGGGGGGAAAAACTGTTTTTT. It encodes CASSQFPAGGEKLFF.